The 17 T cell receptor beta chains listed next were all sequenced from one sample in a study of T cells in tumors after PD-1 blockade. Sequencing used immunoSEQ multiplex PCR; TCRdb keeps in-frame clones, though not all of them. The data show fewer than 55,000 clones, 65% to 85% seen once. Sample: PBMCs, taken before anti-PD-1 treatment. The receptors come from a human donor with basal cell carcinoma.

The chain carries TRBV5-6 and TRBJ2-5; 7 bases are a match to TRBD2. V was pared by 4 bases and J by 2 bases, with 5 bases of the junction left unmatched. Germline V CDR1 and CDR2: SGHDT, YYEEEE. This CDR3 contains 14 residues. CDR3 DNA: TGTGCCAGCAGCAATTGGGGGGGACAAGAGACCCAGTACTTC. Amino acid sequence: CASSNWGGQETQYF.

J is TRBJ2-1 and V is TRBV5-1, with D tentatively TRBD1 or TRBD2 (5 bases each). CDR3 size: 14 residues. From germline, CDR1 is SGHRS and CDR2 YFSETQ. V was clipped by 0 bases and J by 4 bases, with 8 bases between them. CDR3 in DNA: TGCGCCAGCAGCTTGGACGGGGCATACAATGAGCAGTTCTTC. Protein: CASSLDGAYNEQFF.

The chain carries TRBV3-1 (or the pseudogene TRBV3-2) and TRBJ2-1; D call uncertain. Trimming stripped 1 base from V and 10 bases from J, with 11 bases between. The length of the CDR3 is 13 residues. The germline gives CDR1 LGHDT, CDR2 YNNKEL (reference sequence). CDR3 sequence: CASSQVNSGEQFF. DNA for the CDR3: TGTGCCAGCAGCCAAGTCAACTCCGGGGAGCAGTTCTTC.

The chain carries TRBV7-2 and TRBJ2-3; 7 bases are shared with TRBD2. The length of the CDR3 is 15 residues. The germline CDR1 and CDR2 sequences are SGHTA and FQGNSA. V was clipped by 1 base and J by 2 bases; unmatched bases: 3. CDR3 sequence reads: CASSLGGLYTDTQYF. The CDR3 bases are TGTGCCAGCAGCTTAGGGGGACTATACACAGATACGCAGTATTTT. Full variable domain (missing parts from reference TRBV7-2 and TRBJ2-3): GAGVSQSPSNKVTEKGKDVELRCDPISGHTALYWYRQSLGQGLEFLIYFQGNSAPDKSGLPSDRFSAERTGGSVSTLTIQRTQQEDSAVYLCASSLGGLYTDTQYFGPGTRLTVL.

The gene calls are TRBV2 and TRBJ2-5; 8 nucleotides align to TRBD2. The CDR3 totals 14 residues. Germline V CDR1 and CDR2: SNHLY, FYNNEI. The trim removed 8 bases at V and 5 bases at J, leaving 10 bases unmatched. As DNA, the CDR3 is TGTGCCAGCGGCCCAGCGGGGGACTTGGAGACCCAGTACTTC. Amino acids: CASGPAGDLETQYF.

This clone came up once. The CDR3 DNA sequence: TGTGCCAGCAGCAAGATGGTCGAGCGGGGGGGCACAGATACGCAGTATTTT. Translation gives CASSKMVERGGTDTQYF. The chain couples TRBV3-1 (or the pseudogene TRBV3-2) to TRBJ2-3, with TRBD2 identical over 9 bases. The CDR3 contains 17 residues. V lost 5 bases and J lost 1; bases outside the gene matches: 10. Germline-derived CDR1 and CDR2 are LGHDT and YNNKEL (reference sequence).

This clone appeared once. The chain combines TRBV6-2 or TRBV6-3 with TRBJ2-7; TRBD1 matches 11 bases. Trimming at V came to 3 bases and at J to 4 bases, leaving 8 bases not matched to a gene. The CDR3 length is 16 residues. Germline-derived CDR1 and CDR2 are MNHEY and SVGEGT. The CDR3 DNA reads as TGTGCCAGCAGTTATGAATCCGGGACAGGGGGTTACGAGCAGTACTTC. It yields the protein CASSYESGTGGYEQYF.

The chain joins TRBV3-1 (or the pseudogene TRBV3-2) to TRBJ2-1; either TRBD1 or TRBD2 may supply D (5 bases each). V was pared by 2 bases and J by 5 bases, with 10 bases between. CDR3 size: 14 residues. Looked up from germline, CDR1 is LGHDT and CDR2 is YNNKEL (reference sequence). The CDR3 protein is CASSQWDVDNEQFF. The CDR3 DNA follows: TGTGCCAGCAGCCAATGGGACGTCGACAATGAGCAGTTCTTC.

Comment on this clone: At one boundary the junction diverges from the germline segment, which might be a read error. The chain uses TRBV7-6 and TRBJ2-7; the match to TRBD2 covers 12 bases. CDR3 length: 14 residues. CDR1 SGHVS and CDR2 FNYEAQ come from the germline V gene. DNA for the CDR3: TGTGCCAGCAGCCTAGCGGGGGGGCTCGTCGAGCAGTACTTC. Residues: CASSLAGGLVEQYF.

The V call is TRBV6-6, the J call TRBJ2-7; TRBD1 is a possible D gene (5 bases). Trimming removed 6 bases from V and 4 bases from J, with 10 bases in between. The CDR3 totals 12 residues. Germline assignment: CDR1 MNHNY and CDR2 SVGAGI (reference sequence). Here the CDR3 reads CASRGAAYEQYF. In DNA form, the CDR3 reads TGTGCCAGCAGAGGGGCAGCGTACGAGCAGTACTTC.

V is TRBV28 and J is TRBJ2-5; weak D call: TRBD2 (7 bases). Germline V gene data show CDR1 as MDHEN and CDR2 as SYDVKM. Trimming took 11 bases from V and 3 from J, leaving 16 bases between them. The CDR3 consists of 13 residues. The CDR3 reads CAGRGTNEETQYF. Written as DNA, the CDR3 is TGTGCCGGGAGGGGGACAAACGAAGAGACCCAGTACTTC.

This clone was counted once. CDR3 in DNA: TGTGCCAGCAGTTACTCCCAGGGGGCTCGCACTGAAGCTTTCTTT. Translated, it gives CASSYSQGARTEAFF. The V gene is TRBV6-6, the J gene TRBJ1-1, with 8 nucleotides matching TRBD1. The CDR3 runs to 15 residues. Germline CDR1 MNHNY, CDR2 SVGAGI (reference sequence). Trimming cost V 0 bases and J 4 bases; bases outside gene matches: 4.

This rearrangement joins TRBV10-3 to TRBJ1-6; no reliable D call. The CDR3 is 14 residues long. The germline V gene encodes CDR1 ENHRY and CDR2 SYGVKD. Trimming stripped 6 bases from V and 4 bases from J, with 10 bases between. CDR3 coding DNA: TGTGCCATCAGGGGAGATATATATAATTCACCCCTCCACTTT. It encodes CAIRGDIYNSPLHF.

This clone was detected only a few times. The chain carries TRBV3-1 (or the pseudogene TRBV3-2) and TRBJ2-7; 7 nucleotides align to TRBD1. The CDR3 spans 13 residues. Trimming took 5 bases from V and 0 from J; bases not matched to a gene: 1. The V gene's germline CDR1 is LGHDT and CDR2 YNNKEL (reference sequence). The CDR3 coding sequence is TGTGCCAGCAGCTCAGGGGGCTCCTACGAGCAGTACTTC. It yields the protein CASSSGGSYEQYF.

This rearrangement joins TRBV6-5 to TRBJ2-1, with 7 bases matching TRBD1. CDR1 is MNHEY and CDR2 is SVGAGI in the germline V gene. CDR3 length equals 14 residues. J was trimmed by 0 bases and V by 10 bases; bases with no gene match: 6. CDR3 DNA sequence: TGTGCCATTCGGGACAGAAGCTCCTACAATGAGCAGTTCTTC. Translated: CAIRDRSSYNEQFF.

The CDR3 region has the DNA TGTGCCAGCTCTTGGACAGGGGATTCACCCCTCCACTTT. Protein: CASSWTGDSPLHF. This chain connects TRBV9 to TRBJ1-6; 9 bases agree with TRBD1. The CDR3 is 13 amino acids. V dropped 7 bases and J dropped 8; count of bases not matched to a gene: 4. Germline-derived CDR1 and CDR2 are SGDLS and YYNGEE.

The chain carries TRBV5-1 and TRBJ2-1; D is uncertain. Germline assignment: CDR1 SGHRS and CDR2 YFSETQ. With 0 bases removed from V and 2 bases from J, the gap between germline ends came to 9 bases. The CDR3 runs 15 residues. In nucleotides, the CDR3 is TGCGCCAGCAGCTTGGGGGGATCGACCTACAATGAGCAGTTCTTC. The encoded protein is CASSLGGSTYNEQFF.